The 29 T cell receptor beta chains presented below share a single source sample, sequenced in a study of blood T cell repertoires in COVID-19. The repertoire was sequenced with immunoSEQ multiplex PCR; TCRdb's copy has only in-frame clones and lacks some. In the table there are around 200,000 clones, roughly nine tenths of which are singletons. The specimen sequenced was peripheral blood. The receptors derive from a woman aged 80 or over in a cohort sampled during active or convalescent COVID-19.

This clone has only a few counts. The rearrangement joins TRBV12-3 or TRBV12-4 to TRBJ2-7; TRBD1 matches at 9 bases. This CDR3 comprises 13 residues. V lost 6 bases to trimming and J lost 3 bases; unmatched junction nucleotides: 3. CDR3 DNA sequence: TGTGCCAGCAGACCGACAGGGGGCTACGAGCAGTACTTC. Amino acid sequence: CASRPTGGYEQYF.

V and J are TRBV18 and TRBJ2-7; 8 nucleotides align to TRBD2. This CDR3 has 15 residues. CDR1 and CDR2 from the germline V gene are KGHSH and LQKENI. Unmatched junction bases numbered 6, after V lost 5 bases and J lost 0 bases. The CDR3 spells CASSSRGGDSYEQYF. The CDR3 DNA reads TGTGCCAGCTCATCCCGGGGGGGCGACTCCTACGAGCAGTACTTC.

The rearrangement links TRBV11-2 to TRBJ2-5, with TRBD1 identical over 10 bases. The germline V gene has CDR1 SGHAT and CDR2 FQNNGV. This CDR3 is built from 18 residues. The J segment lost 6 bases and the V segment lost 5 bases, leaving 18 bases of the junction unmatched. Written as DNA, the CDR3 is TGTGCCAGCAGCCTCGAGGGACCCGGGTCGGGACAGGGGCAGACCCAGTACTTC. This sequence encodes CASSLEGPGSGQGQTQYF.

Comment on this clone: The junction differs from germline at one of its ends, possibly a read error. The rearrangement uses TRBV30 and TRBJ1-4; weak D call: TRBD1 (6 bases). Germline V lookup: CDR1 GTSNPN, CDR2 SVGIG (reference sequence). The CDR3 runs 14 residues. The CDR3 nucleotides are TGTGCCTGGAGGTTGGGGGCAACGAATGAAAAACTGTTTTTT. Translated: CAWRLGATNEKLFF.

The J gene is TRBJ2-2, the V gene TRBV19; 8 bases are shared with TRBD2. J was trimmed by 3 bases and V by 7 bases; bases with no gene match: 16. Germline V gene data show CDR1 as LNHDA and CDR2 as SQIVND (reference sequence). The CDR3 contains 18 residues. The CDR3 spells CASMRGTGRAEDTGELFF. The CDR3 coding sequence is TGTGCCAGTATGCGGGGTACCGGGAGGGCCGAGGACACCGGGGAGCTGTTTTTT.

CDR3 sequence reads: CASSEGASGRLETQYF. The DNA of the CDR3 is TGCGCCAGCAGTGAGGGGGCTAGCGGGAGGCTTGAGACCCAGTACTTC. This chain connects TRBV10-1 to TRBJ2-5; TRBD2 agrees at 11 bases. J gave up 5 bases and V 2 bases, and 7 bases lay outside the gene matches. The CDR3 totals 16 residues. CDR1 and CDR2 (germline): WNHNN, SYGVQD (reference sequence).

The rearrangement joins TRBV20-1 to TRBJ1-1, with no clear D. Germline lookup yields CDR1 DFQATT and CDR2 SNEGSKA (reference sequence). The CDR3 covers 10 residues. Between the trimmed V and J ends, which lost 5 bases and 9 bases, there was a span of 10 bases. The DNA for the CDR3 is TGCAGTGCTCATCGGTCTAAAGCTTTCTTT. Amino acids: CSAHRSKAFF.

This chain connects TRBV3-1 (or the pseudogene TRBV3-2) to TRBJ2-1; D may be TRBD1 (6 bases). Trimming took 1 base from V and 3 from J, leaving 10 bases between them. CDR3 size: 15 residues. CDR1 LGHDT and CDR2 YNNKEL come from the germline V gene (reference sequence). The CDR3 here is CASSQAGTIYNEQFF. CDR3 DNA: TGTGCCAGCAGCCAAGCAGGGACAATCTACAATGAGCAGTTCTTC.

For the CDR3, the DNA is TGTGCCAGTAGCCATCGGACAGGGGGGTATAATTCACCCCTCCACTTT. This encodes CASSHRTGGYNSPLHF. The rearrangement links TRBV19 to TRBJ1-6, with 10 positions matching TRBD1. There are 16 residues in the CDR3. CDR1 is LNHDA and CDR2 is SQIVND in the germline V gene (reference sequence). V lost 6 bases and J lost 4; bases outside the gene matches: 6.

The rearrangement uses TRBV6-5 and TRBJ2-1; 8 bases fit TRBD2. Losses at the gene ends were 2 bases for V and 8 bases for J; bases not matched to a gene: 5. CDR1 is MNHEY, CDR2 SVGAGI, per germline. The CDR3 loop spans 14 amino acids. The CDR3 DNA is TGTGCCAGCAGTTACGGGACTAGTATATATGAGCAGTTCTTC. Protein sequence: CASSYGTSIYEQFF.

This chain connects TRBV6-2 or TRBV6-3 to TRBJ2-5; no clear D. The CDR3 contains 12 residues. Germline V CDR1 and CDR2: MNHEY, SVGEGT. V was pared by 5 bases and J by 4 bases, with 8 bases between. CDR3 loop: CASSQAIETQYF. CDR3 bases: TGTGCCAGCAGTCAAGCTATAGAGACCCAGTACTTC.

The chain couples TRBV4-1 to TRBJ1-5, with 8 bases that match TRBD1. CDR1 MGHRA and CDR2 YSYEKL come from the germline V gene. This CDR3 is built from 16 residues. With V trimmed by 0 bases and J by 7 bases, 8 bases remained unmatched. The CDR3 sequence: CASSQDWYRGSQPQHF. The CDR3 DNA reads TGCGCCAGCAGCCAAGATTGGTACAGGGGGTCCCAGCCCCAGCATTTT.

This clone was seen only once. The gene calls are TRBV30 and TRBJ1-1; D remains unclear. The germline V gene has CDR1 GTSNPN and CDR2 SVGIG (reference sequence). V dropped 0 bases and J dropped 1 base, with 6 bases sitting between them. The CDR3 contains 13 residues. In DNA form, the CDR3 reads TGTGCCTGGAGTGTACAACAGAACACTGAAGCTTTCTTT. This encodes CAWSVQQNTEAFF.

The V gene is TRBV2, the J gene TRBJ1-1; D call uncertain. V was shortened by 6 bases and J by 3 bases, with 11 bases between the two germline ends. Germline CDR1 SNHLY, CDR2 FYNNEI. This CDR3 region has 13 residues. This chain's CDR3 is CASRVGSDTEAFF. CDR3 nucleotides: TGTGCCAGCAGGGTCGGGTCGGACACTGAAGCTTTCTTT.

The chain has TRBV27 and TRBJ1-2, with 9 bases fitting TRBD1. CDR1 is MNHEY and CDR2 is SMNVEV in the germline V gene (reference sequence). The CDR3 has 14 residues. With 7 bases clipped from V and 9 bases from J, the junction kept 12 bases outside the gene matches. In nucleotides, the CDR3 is TGTGCCAGCACCACACCCGGGACAGGGATCAGCTACACCTTC. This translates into CASTTPGTGISYTF.

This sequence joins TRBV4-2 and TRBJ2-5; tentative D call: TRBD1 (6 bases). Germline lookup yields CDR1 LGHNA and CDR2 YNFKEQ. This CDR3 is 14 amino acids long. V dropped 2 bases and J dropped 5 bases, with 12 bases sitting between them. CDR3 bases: TGTGCCAGCAGCCAATCCCCTGACAGGGAGACCCAGTACTTC. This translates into CASSQSPDRETQYF.

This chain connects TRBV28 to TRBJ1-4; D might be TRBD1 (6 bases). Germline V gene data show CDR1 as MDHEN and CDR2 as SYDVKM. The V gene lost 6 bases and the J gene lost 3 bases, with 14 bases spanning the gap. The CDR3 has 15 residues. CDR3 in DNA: TGTGCCAGCAGGGAACAGGGTCGCCCTAATGAAAAACTGTTTTTT. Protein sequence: CASREQGRPNEKLFF.

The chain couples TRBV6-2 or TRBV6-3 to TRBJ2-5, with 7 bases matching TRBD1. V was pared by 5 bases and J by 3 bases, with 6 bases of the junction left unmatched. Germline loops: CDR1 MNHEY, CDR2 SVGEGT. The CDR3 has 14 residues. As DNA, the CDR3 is TGTGCCAGCAGTGCCGGGACAGAAGAAGAGACCCAGTACTTC. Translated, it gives CASSAGTEEETQYF.

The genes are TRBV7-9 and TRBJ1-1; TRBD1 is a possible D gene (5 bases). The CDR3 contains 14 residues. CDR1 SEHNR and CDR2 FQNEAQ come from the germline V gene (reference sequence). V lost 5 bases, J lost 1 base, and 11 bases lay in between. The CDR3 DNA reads TGTGCCAGCAGCGCGCAGGGTTCGAACACTGAAGCTTTCTTT. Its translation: CASSAQGSNTEAFF.

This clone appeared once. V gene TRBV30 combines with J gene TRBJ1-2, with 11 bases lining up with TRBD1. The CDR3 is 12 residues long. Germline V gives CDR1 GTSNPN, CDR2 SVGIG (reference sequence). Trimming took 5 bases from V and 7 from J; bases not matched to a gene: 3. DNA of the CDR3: TGTGCCTGGGCCGGGACAGGGGGTGGCTACACCTTC. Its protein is CAWAGTGGGYTF.

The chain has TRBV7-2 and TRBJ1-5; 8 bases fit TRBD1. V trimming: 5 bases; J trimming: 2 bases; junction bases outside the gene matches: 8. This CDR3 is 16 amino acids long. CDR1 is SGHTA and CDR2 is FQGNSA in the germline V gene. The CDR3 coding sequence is TGTGCCAGCAGCAAAGACAGGGGATTGGGCAATCAGCCCCAGCATTTT. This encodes CASSKDRGLGNQPQHF.

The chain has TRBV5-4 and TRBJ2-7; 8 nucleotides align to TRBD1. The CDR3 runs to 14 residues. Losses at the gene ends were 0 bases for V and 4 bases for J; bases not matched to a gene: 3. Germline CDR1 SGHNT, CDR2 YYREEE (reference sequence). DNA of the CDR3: TGTGCCAGCAGCTTGGGACAGGGGATTTACGAGCAGTACTTC. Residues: CASSLGQGIYEQYF.

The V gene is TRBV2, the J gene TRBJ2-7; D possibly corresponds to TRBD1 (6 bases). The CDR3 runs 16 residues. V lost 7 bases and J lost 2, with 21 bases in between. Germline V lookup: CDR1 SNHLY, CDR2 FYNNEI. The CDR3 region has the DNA TGTGCCAGCATCCTAGACGTTCAGACAGGCCCCTACGAGCAGTACTTC. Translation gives CASILDVQTGPYEQYF.

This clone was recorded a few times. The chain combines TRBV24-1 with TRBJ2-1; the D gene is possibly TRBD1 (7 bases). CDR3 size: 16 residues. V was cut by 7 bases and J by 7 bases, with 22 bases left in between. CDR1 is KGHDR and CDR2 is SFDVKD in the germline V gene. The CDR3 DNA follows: TGTGCCACCAGCGGCGGGACAGTCCAAGATATAAATGAGCAGTTCTTC. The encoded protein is CATSGGTVQDINEQFF.

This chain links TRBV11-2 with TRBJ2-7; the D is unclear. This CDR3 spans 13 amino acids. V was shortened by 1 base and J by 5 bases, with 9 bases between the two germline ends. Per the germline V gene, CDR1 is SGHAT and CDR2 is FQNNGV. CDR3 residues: CASSLGPGDEQYF. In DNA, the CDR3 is TGTGCCAGCAGCTTAGGACCTGGAGACGAGCAGTACTTC.

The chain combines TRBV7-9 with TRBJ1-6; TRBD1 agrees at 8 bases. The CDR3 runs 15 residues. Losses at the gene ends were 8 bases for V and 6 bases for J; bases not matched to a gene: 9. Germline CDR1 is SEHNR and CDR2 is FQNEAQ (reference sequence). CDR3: CASDPGQGPNSPLHF. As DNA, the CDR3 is TGTGCCAGCGACCCCGGACAGGGCCCTAATTCACCCCTCCACTTT.

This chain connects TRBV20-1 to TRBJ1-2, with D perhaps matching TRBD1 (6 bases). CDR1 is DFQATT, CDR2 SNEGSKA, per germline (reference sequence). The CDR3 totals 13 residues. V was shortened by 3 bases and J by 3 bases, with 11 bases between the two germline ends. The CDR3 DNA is TGCAGTGCTAGTGCCCGACAGGACTATGGCTACACCTTC. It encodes CSASARQDYGYTF.

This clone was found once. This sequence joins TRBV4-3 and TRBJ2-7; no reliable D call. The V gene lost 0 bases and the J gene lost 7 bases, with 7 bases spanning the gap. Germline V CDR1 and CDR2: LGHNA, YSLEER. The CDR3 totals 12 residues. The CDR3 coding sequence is TGCGCCAGCAGCCAAGAAGGCGGAGAGCAGTACTTC. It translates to CASSQEGGEQYF.

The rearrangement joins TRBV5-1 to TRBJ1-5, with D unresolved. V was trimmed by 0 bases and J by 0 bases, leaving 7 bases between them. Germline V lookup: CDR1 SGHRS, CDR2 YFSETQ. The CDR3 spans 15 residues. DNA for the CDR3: TGCGCCAGCAGCTTGGCCCCCAGTAGCAATCAGCCCCAGCATTTT. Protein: CASSLAPSSNQPQHF.